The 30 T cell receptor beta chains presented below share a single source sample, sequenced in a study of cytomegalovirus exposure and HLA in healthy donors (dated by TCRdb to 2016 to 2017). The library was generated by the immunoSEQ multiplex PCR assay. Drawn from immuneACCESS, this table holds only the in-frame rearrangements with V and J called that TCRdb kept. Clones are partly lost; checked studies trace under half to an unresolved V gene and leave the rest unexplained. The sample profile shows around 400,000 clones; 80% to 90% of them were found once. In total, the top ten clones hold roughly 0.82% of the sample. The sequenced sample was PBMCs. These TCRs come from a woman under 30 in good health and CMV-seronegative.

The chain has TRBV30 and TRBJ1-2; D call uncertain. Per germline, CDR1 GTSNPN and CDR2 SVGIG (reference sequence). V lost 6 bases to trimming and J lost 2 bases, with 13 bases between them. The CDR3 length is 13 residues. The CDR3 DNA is TGTGCCTGCTCAGCGTTAGAGAACTATGGCTACACCTTC. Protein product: CACSALENYGYTF.

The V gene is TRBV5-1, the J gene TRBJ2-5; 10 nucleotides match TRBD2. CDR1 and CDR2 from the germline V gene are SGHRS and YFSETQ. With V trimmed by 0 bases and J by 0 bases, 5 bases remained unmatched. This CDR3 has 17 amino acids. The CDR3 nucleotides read TGCGCCAGCAGCTTGGCCCCGACTAGCGGGCACCAAGAGACCCAGTACTTC. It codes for CASSLAPTSGHQETQYF.

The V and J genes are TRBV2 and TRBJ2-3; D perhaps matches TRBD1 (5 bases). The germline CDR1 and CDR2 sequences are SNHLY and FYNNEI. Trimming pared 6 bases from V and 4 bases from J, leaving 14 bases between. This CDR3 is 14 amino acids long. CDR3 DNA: TGTGCCAGCAGGGAGACAGTAGGGCCAGATACGCAGTATTTT. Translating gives CASRETVGPDTQYF.

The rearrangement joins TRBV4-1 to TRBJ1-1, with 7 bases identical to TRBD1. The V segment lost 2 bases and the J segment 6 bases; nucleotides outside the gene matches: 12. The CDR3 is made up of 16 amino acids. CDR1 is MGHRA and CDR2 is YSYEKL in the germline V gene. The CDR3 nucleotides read TGCGCCAGCAGCCAATGGGAGCCCGGACAGGCTGCTGAAGCTTTCTTT. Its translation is CASSQWEPGQAAEAFF.

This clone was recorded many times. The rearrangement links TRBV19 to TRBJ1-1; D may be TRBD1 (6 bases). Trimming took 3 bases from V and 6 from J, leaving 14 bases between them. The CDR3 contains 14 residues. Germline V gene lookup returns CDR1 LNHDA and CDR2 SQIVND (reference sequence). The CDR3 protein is CASSMRGRRAEAFF. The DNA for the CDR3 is TGTGCCAGTAGTATGCGGGGGCGTAGGGCTGAAGCTTTCTTT.

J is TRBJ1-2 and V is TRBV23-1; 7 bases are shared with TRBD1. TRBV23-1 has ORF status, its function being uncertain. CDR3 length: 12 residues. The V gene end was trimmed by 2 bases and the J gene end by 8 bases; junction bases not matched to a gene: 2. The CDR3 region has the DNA TGCGCCAGCAGTCAAGGACAGGCCGGCTACACCTTC. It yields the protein CASSQGQAGYTF.

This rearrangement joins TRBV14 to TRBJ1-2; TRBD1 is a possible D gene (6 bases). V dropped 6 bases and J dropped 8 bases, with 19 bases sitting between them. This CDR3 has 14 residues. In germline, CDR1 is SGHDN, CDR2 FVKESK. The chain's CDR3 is CASSFVGQSQGYTF. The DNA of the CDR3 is TGTGCCAGCAGTTTCGTCGGACAGTCCCAGGGCTACACCTTC.

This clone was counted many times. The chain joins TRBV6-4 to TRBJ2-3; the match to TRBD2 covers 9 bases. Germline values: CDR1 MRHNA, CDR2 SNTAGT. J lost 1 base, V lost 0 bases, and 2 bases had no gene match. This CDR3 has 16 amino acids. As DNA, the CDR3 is TGTGCCAGCAGTGACTCGGCTAGCGGGGGCACAGATACGCAGTATTTT. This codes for CASSDSASGGTDTQYF.

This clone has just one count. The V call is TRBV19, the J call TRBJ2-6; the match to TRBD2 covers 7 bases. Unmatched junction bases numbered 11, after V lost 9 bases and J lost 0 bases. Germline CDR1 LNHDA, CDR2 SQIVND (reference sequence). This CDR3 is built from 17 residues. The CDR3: CASQTRSGGSGANVLTF. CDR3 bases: TGTGCCAGCCAGACCCGGTCGGGGGGCTCTGGGGCCAACGTCCTGACTTTC. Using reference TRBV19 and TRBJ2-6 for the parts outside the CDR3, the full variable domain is DGGITQSPKYLFRKEGQNVTLSCEQNLNHDAMYWYRQDPGQGLRLIYYSQIVNDFQKGDIAEGYSVSREKKESFPLTVTSAQKNPTAFYLCASQTRSGGSGANVLTFGAGSRLTVL.

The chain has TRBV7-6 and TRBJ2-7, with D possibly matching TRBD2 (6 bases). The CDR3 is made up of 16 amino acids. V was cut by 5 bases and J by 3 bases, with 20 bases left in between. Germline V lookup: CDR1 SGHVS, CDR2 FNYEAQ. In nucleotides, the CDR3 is TGTGCCAGCAGCCCGGAGGGAGTGGCGGTGATCTACGAGCAGTACTTC. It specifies CASSPEGVAVIYEQYF.

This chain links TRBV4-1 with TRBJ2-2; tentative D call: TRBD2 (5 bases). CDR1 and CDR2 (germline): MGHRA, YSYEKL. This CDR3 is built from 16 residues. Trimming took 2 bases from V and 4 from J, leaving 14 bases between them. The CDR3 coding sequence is TGCGCCAGCAGCCAACCCGAGAGGGCGGGCACCGGGGAGCTGTTTTTT. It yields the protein CASSQPERAGTGELFF.

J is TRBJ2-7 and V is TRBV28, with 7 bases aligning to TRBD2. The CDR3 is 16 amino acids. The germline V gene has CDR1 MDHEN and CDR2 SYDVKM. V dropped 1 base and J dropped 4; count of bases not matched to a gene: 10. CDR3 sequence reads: CASSLYWASGTYEQYF. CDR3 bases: TGTGCCAGCAGTTTATATTGGGCTAGCGGAACTTACGAGCAGTACTTC.

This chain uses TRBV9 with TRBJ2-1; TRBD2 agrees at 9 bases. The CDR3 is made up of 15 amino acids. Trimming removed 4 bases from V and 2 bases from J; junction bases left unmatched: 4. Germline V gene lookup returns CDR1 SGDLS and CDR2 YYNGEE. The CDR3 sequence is CASSPRTSAYNEQFF. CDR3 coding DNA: TGTGCCAGCAGCCCCCGGACTAGCGCCTACAATGAGCAGTTCTTC.

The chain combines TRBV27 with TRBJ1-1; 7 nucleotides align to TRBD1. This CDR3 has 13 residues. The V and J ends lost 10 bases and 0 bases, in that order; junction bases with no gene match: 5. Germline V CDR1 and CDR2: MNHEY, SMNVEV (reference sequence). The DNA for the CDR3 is TGTGCCACCAAACAGGGGATGAACACTGAAGCTTTCTTT. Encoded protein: CATKQGMNTEAFF.

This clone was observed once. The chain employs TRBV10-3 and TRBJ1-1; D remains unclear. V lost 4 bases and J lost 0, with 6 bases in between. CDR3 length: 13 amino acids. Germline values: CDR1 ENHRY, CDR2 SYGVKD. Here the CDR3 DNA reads TGTGCCATCAGTGCGACAATGAACACTGAAGCTTTCTTT. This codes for CAISATMNTEAFF.

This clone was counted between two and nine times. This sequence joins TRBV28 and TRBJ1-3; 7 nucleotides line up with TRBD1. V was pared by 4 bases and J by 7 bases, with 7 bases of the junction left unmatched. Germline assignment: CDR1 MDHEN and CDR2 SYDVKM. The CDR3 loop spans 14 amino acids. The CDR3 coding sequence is TGTGCCAGCAGTTCTAGAGGGACAGTCAACACCATATATTTT. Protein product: CASSSRGTVNTIYF.

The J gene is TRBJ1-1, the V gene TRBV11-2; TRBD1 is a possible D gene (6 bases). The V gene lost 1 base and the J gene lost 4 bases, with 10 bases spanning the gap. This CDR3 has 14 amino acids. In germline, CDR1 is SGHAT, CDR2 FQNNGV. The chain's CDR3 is CASSLGEGGTEAFF. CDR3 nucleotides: TGTGCCAGCAGCTTAGGAGAAGGGGGCACTGAAGCTTTCTTT.

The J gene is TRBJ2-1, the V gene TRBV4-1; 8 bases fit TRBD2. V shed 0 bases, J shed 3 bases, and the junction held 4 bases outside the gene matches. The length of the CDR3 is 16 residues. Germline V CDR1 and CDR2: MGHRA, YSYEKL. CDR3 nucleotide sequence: TGCGCCAGCAGCCAAGAATCGAGCGGGGGCTACAATGAGCAGTTCTTC. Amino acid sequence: CASSQESSGGYNEQFF.

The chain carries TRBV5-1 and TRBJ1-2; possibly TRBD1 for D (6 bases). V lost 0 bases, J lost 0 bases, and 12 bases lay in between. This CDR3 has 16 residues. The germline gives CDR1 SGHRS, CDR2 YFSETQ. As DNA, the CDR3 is TGCGCCAGCAGCTTGGGAGGGACACCAGCTAACTATGGCTACACCTTC. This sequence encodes CASSLGGTPANYGYTF. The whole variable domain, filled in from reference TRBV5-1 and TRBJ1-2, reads KAGVTQTPRYLIKTRGQQVTLSCSPISGHRSVSWYQQTPGQGLQFLFEYFSETQRNKGNFPGRFSGRQFSNSRSEMNVSTLELGDSALYLCASSLGGTPANYGYTFGSGTRLTVV.

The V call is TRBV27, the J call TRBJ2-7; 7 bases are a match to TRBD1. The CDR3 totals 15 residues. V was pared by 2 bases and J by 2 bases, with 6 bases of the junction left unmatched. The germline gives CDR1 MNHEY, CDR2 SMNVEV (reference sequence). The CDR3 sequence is CASSLRDSTTYEQYF. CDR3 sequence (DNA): TGTGCCAGCAGTTTACGGGACAGTACCACCTACGAGCAGTACTTC.

As DNA, the CDR3 is TGTGCCAGCAGTAACAGGGGGCGCAGCGGCACTGAAGCTTTCTTT. Its protein is CASSNRGRSGTEAFF. V usage is TRBV2 and J usage is TRBJ1-1; 9 bases map to TRBD1. The germline V gene has CDR1 SNHLY and CDR2 FYNNEI. V trimming: 5 bases; J trimming: 4 bases; junction bases outside the gene matches: 8. This CDR3 contains 15 residues.

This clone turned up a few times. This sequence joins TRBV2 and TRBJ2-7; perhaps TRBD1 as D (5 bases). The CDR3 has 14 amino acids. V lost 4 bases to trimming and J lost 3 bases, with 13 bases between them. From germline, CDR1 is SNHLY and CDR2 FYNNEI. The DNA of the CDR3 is TGTGCCAGCAGTGTTTCGACAGTTGGCTACGAGCAGTACTTC. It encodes CASSVSTVGYEQYF.

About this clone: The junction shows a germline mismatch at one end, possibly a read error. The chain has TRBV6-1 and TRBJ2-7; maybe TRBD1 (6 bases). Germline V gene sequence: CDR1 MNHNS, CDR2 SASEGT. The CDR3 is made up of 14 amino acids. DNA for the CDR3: TGTGCCAGCACTGAACAGGGTTACTCCTACGAGCAGTACTTC. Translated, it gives CASTEQGYSYEQYF.

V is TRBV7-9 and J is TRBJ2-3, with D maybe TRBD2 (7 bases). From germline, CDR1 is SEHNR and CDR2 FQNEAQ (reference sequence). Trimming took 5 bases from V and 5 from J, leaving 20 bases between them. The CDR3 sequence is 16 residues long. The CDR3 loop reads CASSLGSSGGGDTQYF. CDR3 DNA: TGTGCCAGCAGCCTTGGTTCTAGCGGAGGGGGAGATACGCAGTATTTT.

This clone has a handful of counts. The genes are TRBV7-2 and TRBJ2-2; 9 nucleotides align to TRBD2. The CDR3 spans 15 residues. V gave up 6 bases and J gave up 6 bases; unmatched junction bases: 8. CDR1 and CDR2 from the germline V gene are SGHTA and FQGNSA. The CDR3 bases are TGTGCCAGCAGACTACAGACTAGCGGTTCCGGGGAGCTGTTTTTT. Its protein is CASRLQTSGSGELFF.

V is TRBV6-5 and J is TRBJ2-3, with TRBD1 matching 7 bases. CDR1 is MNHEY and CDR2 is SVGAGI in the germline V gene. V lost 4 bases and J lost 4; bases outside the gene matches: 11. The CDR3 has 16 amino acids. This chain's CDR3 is CASSSRSTDRADTQYF. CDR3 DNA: TGTGCCAGCAGTTCCCGATCCACCGACAGGGCAGATACGCAGTATTTT.

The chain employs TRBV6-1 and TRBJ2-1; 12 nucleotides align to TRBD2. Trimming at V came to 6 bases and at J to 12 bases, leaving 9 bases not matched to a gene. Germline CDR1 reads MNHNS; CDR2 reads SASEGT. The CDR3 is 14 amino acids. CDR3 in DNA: TGTGCCAGCAGAGCCCGACTAGCGGGGGCCCTGCAGTTCTTC. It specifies CASRARLAGALQFF.

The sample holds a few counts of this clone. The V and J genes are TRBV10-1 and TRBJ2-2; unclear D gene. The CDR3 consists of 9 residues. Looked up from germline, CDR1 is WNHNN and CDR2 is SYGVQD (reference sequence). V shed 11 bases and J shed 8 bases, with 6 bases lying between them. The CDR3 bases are TGCGCCCCCCAGGGGGAGCTGTTTTTT. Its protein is CAPQGELFF.

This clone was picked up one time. The CDR3 sequence is CASSELKNTGELFF. DNA of the CDR3: TGTGCCAGCAGTGAATTAAAGAACACCGGGGAGCTGTTTTTT. The chain employs TRBV6-1 and TRBJ2-2; no firm D call. This CDR3 has 14 amino acids. The V end lost 2 bases, the J end lost 1 base, and 5 bases lay between the germline ends. The germline CDR1 and CDR2 sequences are MNHNS and SASEGT.

The CDR3 DNA reads as TGTGCCAGCAGTTTACAGGGGCTCCTTTGGAATGAGCAGTTCTTC. It is translated as CASSLQGLLWNEQFF. The chain recombines TRBV27 with TRBJ2-1, with a weak D call TRBD1 (6 bases). There are 15 residues in the CDR3. V was cut by 2 bases and J by 7 bases, with 15 bases left in between. The V gene's germline CDR1 is MNHEY and CDR2 SMNVEV (reference sequence).